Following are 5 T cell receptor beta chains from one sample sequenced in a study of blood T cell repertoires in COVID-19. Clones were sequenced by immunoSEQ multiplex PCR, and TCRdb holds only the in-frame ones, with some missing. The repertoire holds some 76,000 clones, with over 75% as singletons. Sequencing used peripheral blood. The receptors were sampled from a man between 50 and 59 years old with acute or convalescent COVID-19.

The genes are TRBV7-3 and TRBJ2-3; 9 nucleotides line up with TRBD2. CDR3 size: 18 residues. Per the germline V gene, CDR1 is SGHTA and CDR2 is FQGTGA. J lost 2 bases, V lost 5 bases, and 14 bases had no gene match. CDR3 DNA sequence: TGTGCCAGCAGCCAGGGGGTCCTAGCGGGAACCCCCACAGATACGCAGTATTTT. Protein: CASSQGVLAGTPTDTQYF.

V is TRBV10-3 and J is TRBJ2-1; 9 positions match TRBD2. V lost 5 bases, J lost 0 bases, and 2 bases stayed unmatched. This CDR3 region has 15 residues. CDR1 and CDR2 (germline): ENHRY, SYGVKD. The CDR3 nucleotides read TGTGCCATCAGTCCGACTAGCGGCTCCTACAATGAGCAGTTCTTC. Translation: CAISPTSGSYNEQFF.

The CDR3 loop is CSAQYKGTLNTEAFF. CDR3 nucleotides: TGCAGCGCACAATACAAGGGGACTCTTAACACTGAAGCTTTCTTT. This chain connects TRBV29-1 to TRBJ1-1; the D gene is possibly TRBD1 (5 bases). Germline CDR1 SQVTM, CDR2 ANQGSEA. The CDR3 runs 15 residues. V gave up 7 bases and J gave up 2 bases, with 20 bases separating them.

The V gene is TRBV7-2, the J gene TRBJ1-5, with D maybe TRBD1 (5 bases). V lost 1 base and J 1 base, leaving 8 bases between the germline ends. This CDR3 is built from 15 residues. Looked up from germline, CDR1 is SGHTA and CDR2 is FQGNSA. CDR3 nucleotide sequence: TGTGCCAGCAGCTTAGACCGGGGGAGCAATCAGCCCCAGCATTTT. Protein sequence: CASSLDRGSNQPQHF.

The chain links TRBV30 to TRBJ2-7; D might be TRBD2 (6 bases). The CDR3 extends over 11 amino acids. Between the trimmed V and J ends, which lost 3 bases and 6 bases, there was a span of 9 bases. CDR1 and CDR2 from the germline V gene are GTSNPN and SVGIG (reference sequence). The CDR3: CAWRLGGEQYF. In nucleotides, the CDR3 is TGTGCCTGGAGGCTGGGGGGCGAGCAGTACTTC.